This passage covers 3 T cell receptor beta chains from one sample sequenced in a study of shared clonotypes between healthy human individuals. The table came from immunoSEQ multiplex PCR; TCRdb's copy has only in-frame clones and leaves some out. The sample carries approximately 1,500,000 clones, around 98% recorded once. The material sequenced was naive CD4+ T cells sorted from blood. Described subset: CD45RA+ positively selected. The receptor set was obtained from a man aged 30-40 years in good health.

Remarks on this clone: Other DNA sequences in the same sample also yield this CDR3. The chain uses TRBV5-1 and TRBJ2-2; maybe TRBD1 (6 bases). CDR1 is SGHRS, CDR2 YFSETQ, per germline. Trimming removed 5 bases at V and 2 bases at J, with 13 bases between. The CDR3 spans 15 residues. The CDR3 loop reads CASRPGTTNTGELFF. CDR3 sequence (DNA): TGCGCCAGCAGGCCCGGGACAACTAACACCGGGGAGCTGTTTTTT.

The chain has TRBV29-1 and TRBJ1-4; no clear D gene. V dropped 7 bases and J dropped 2 bases, with 8 bases sitting between them. CDR3 size: 12 residues. CDR1 and CDR2 from the germline V gene are SQVTM and ANQGSEA. The CDR3 DNA reads as TGCAGCGCCTGGGTTACTAATGAAAAACTGTTTTTT. Its protein is CSAWVTNEKLFF.

V and J are TRBV30 and TRBJ2-1, with D possibly matching TRBD2 (6 bases). Germline V CDR1 and CDR2: GTSNPN, SVGIG (reference sequence). V dropped 3 bases and J dropped 12 bases, with 15 bases sitting between them. The CDR3 sequence is 12 residues long. The CDR3 reads CAWSPGGEVQFF. In DNA, the CDR3 is TGTGCCTGGAGCCCCGGTGGGGAGGTGCAGTTCTTC.